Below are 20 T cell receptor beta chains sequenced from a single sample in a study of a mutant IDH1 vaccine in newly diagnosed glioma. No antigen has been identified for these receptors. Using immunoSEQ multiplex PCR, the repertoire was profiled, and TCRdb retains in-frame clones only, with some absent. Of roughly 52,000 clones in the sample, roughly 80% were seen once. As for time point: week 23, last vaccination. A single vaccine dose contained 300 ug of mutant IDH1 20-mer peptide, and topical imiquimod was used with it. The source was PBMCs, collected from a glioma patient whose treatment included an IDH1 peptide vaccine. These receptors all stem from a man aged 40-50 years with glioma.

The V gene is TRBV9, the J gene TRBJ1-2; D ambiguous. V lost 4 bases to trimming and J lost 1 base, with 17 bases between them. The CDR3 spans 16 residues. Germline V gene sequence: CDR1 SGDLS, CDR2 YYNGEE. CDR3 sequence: CASSTRHGSLNYGYTF. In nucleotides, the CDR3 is TGTGCCAGCAGCACCCGACACGGTTCCCTTAACTATGGCTACACCTTC. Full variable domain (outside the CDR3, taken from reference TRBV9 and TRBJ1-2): DSGVTQTPKHLITATGQRVTLRCSPRSGDLSVYWYQQSLDQGLQFLIQYYNGEERAKGNILERFSAQQFPDLHSELNLSSLELGDSALYFCASSTRHGSLNYGYTFGSGTRLTVV.

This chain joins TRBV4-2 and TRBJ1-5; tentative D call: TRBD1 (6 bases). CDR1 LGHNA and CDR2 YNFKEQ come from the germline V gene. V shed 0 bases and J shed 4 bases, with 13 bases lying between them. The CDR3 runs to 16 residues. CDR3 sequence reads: CASSQDYQGLNQPQHF. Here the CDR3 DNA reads TGTGCCAGCAGCCAAGATTATCAGGGGCTTAATCAGCCCCAGCATTTT.

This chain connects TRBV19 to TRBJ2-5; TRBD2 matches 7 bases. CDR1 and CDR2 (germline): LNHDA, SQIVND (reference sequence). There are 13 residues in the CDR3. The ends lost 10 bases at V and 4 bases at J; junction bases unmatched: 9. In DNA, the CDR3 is TGTGCCACCAGCTCCGGCGGGGGAGAGACCCAGTACTTC. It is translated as CATSSGGGETQYF.

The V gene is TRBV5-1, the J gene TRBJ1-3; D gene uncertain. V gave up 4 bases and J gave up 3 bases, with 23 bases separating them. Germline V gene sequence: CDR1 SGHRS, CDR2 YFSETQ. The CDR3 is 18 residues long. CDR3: CASSPGHLRVRSGNTIYF. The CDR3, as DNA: TGCGCCAGCAGCCCCGGTCACCTCCGGGTTAGGAGTGGAAACACCATATATTTT.

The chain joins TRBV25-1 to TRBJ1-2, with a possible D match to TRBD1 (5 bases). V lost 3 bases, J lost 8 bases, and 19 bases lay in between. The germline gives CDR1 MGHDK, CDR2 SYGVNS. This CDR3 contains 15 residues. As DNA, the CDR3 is TGTGCCAGCAGTGATGGGAATAAGGGGTTTGCGGGCTACACCTTC. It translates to CASSDGNKGFAGYTF.

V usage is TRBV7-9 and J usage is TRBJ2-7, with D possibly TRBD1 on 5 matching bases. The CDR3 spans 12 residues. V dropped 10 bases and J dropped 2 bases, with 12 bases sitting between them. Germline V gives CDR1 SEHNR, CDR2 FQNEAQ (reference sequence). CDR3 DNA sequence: TGTGCCACCCAGGGTGGGGCCTACGAGCAGTACTTC. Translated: CATQGGAYEQYF.

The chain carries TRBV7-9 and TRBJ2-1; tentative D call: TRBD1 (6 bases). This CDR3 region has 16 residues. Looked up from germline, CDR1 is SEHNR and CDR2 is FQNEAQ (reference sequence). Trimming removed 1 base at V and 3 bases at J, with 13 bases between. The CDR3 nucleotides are TGTGCCAGCAGCTTAGTGGGGACACCTCTCTACAATGAGCAGTTCTTC. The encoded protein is CASSLVGTPLYNEQFF. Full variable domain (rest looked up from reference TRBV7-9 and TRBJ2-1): DTGVSQNPRHKITKRGQNVTFRCDPISEHNRLYWYRQTLGQGPEFLTYFQNEAQLEKSRLLSDRFSAERPKGSFSTLEIQRTEQGDSAMYLCASSLVGTPLYNEQFFGPGTRLTVL.

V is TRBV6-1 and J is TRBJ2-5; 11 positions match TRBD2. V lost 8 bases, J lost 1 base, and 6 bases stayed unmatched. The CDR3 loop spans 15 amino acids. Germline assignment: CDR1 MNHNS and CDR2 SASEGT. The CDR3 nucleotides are TGTGCCAGCGAAACGGGACTAGCGGCCCAAGAGACCCAGTACTTC. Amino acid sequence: CASETGLAAQETQYF.

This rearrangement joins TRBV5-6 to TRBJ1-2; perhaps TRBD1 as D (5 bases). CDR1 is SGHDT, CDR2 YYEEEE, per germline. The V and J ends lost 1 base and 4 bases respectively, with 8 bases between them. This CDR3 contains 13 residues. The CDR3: CASSLWDPYGYTF. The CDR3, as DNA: TGTGCCAGCAGCTTGTGGGACCCCTATGGCTACACCTTC.

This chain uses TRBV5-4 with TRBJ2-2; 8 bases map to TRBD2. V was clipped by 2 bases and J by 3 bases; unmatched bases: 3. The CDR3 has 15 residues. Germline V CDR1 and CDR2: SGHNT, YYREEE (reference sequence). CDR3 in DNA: TGTGCCAGCAGCTTTGGCGGGGGGCACACCGGGGAGCTGTTTTTT. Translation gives CASSFGGGHTGELFF.

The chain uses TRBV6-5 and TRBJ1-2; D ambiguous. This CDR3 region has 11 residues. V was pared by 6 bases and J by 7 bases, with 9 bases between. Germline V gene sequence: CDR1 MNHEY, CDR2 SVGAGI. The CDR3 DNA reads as TGTGCCAGCAGCTCAACAAGTGGCTACACCTTC. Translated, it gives CASSSTSGYTF.

The CDR3 sequence: CANPTGGNQPQHF. CDR3 nucleotides: TGCGCCAACCCGACAGGTGGCAATCAGCCCCAGCATTTT. The chain joins TRBV5-1 to TRBJ1-5; perhaps TRBD1 as D (6 bases). The CDR3 is 13 amino acids. V was pared by 9 bases and J by 2 bases, with 12 bases between. Germline V CDR1 and CDR2: SGHRS, YFSETQ.

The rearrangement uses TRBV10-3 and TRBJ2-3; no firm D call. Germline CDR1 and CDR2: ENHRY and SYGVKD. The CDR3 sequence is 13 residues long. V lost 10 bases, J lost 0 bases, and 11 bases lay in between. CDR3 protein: CASHGSSTDTQYF. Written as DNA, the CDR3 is TGTGCCAGCCACGGGTCTAGCACAGATACGCAGTATTTT.

In nucleotides, the CDR3 is TGTGCCAGCAGTGAACCCGGGGGGGGCTCTGGAAACACCATATATTTT. Translated, it gives CASSEPGGGSGNTIYF. The J gene is TRBJ1-3, the V gene TRBV6-1; maybe TRBD1 (5 bases). V lost 2 bases and J 0 bases, leaving 11 bases between the germline ends. Germline CDR1 is MNHNS and CDR2 is SASEGT. The length of the CDR3 is 16 residues.

CDR3 sequence reads: CASSSGLPTGYGYTF. CDR3 nucleotide sequence: TGTGCCAGCAGTTCCGGGTTACCGACCGGCTATGGCTACACCTTC. The V call is TRBV6-5, the J call TRBJ1-2; D remains unclear. Germline V lookup: CDR1 MNHEY, CDR2 SVGAGI. This CDR3 comprises 15 residues. V was clipped by 4 bases and J by 4 bases, with 16 bases between them.

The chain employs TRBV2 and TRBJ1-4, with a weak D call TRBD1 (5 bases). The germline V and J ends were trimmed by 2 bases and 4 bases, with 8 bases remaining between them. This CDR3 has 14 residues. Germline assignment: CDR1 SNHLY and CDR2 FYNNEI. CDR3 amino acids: CASSERQFNEKLFF. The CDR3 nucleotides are TGTGCCAGCAGTGAAAGACAGTTTAATGAAAAACTGTTTTTT.

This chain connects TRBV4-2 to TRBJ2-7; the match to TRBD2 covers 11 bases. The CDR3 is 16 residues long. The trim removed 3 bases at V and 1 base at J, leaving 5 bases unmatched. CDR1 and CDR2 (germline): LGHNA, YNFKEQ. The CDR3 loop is CASSQQTSGESYEQYF. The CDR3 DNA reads TGTGCCAGCAGCCAGCAGACTAGCGGGGAATCCTACGAGCAGTACTTC.

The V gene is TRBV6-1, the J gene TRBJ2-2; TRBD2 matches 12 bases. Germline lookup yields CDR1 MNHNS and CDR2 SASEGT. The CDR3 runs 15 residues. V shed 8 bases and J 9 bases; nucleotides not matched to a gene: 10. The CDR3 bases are TGTGCCAGCTATCTAGCGGGGGGGGCTTATAGGGAGCTGTTTTTT. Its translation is CASYLAGGAYRELFF.

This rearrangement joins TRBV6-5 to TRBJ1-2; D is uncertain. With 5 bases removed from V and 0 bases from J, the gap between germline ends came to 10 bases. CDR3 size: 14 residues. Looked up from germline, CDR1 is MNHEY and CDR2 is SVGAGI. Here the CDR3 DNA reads TGTGCCAGCAGTATATACAGAACTAACTATGGCTACACCTTC. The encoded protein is CASSIYRTNYGYTF.

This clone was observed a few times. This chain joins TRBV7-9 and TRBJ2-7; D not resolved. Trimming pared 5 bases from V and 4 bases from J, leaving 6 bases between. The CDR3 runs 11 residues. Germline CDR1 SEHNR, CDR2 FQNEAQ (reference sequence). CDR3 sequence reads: CASSKQYEQYF. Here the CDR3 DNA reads TGTGCCAGCAGCAAACAATACGAGCAGTACTTC. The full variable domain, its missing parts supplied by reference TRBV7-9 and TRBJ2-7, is DTGVSQNPRHKITKRGQNVTFRCDPISEHNRLYWYRQTLGQGPEFLTYFQNEAQLEKSRLLSDRFSAERPKGSFSTLEIQRTEQGDSAMYLCASSKQYEQYFGPGTRLTVT.